The clone carrying this T cell receptor (beta chain) has at least ten counts. What it binds is unknown. At one end, the junction sequence differs from germline, possibly due to a read error. According to the study, TCR beta libraries were built with iRepertoire HTBI primers and CDR3-region Arm-PCR. One entry per CDR3 protein, called by TCRdb with MiXCR from the multiplex PCR reads. Here the sample spans some 250,000 distinct CDR3 sequences, approximately 16% being singletons. This record comes from a study of regulatory T cells in long-lasting Graves disease. The time point here: newly diagnosed GD, antithyroid drugs for less than 3 months. PBMC-extracted RNA yielded the TCR library. Germline CDR1 is SGHRS and CDR2 is YFSETQ. CDR3 length: 14 amino acids. Notes on the study in general: Whereas 966 public clonotypes were shared by new patients, persistent patients shared more, at 2,500 to 3,500.

The receptor was derived from a female donor with Graves disease. This rearrangement joins TRBV5-1 to TRBJ2-1; D is possibly TRBD2 (6 bases). The sample here was peripheral blood mononuclear cells (PBMCs), taken at new diagnosis, from a patient treated with antithyroid drugs. Written as DNA, the CDR3 is TGTGCCAGCAGCTTGCTAGCGTACTACAATGAGCAGTTCTTC. Translating it yields CASSLLAYYNEQFF. Based on the CDR3 plus reference TRBV5-1 and TRBJ2-1, the full variable domain is KAGVTQTPRYLIKTRGQQVTLSCSPISGHRSVSWYQQTPGQGLQFLFEYFSETQRNKGNFPGRFSGRQFSNSRSEMNVSTLELGDSALYLCASSLLAYYNEQFFGPGTRLTVL.